This TCR beta chain is from a study of blood T cell repertoires in COVID-19. This CDR3 is built from 17 residues. Trimming took 3 bases from V and 3 from J; bases not matched to a gene: 12. Germline CDR1 is SGDLS and CDR2 is YYNGEE. Using immunoSEQ multiplex PCR, the repertoire was profiled, and TCRdb retains in-frame clones only, with some absent. The sample holds 150,000 to 190,000 clones, around 80% seen once. This sequence was found in a man aged 50-59 years who had recovered from COVID-19. The sequencing input was PBMCs or T cells enriched from blood (not recorded which). The chain employs TRBV9 and TRBJ1-3, with TRBD1 identical over 7 bases. The CDR3 sequence: CASSGANTGANGNTIYF. CDR3 coding DNA: TGTGCCAGCAGCGGCGCCAACACAGGGGCGAATGGAAACACCATATATTTT.